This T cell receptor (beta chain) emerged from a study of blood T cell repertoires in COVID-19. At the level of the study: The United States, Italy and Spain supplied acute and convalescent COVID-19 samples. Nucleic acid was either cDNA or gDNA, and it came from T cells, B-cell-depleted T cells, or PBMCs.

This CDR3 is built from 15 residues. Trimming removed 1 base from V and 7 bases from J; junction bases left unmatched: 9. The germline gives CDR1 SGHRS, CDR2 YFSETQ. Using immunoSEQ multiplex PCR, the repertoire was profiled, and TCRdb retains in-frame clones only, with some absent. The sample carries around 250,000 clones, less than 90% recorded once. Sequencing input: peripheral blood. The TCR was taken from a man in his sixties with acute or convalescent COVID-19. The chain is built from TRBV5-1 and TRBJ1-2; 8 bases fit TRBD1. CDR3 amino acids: CASSLFQGANGGYTF. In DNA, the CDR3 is TGCGCCAGCAGCTTGTTTCAGGGGGCGAACGGTGGCTACACCTTC.